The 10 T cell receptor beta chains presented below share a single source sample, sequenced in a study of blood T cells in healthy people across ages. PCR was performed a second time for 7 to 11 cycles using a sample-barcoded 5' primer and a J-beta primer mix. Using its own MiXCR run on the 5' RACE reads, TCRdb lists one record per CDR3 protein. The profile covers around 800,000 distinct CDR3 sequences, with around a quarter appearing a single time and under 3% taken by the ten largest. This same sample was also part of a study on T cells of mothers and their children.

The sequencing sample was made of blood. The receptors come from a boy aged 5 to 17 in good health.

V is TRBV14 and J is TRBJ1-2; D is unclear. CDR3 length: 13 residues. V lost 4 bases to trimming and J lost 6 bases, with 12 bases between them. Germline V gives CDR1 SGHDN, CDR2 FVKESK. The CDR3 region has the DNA TGTGCCAGCAGCCGGCAGCCCAGCAATGGCTACACCTTC. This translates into CASSRQPSNGYTF.

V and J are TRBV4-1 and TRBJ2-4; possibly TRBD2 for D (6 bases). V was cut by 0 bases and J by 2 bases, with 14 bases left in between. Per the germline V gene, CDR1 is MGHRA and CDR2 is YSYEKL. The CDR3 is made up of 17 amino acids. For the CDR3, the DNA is TGCGCCAGCAGCCAAGATCTTGAGCGGGTGACCAAAAACATTCAGTACTTC. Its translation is CASSQDLERVTKNIQYF.

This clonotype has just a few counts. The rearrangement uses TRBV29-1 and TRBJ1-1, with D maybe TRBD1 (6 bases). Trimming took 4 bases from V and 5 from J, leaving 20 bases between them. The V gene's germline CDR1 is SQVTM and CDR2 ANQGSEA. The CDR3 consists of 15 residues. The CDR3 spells CSVVGQGPPLTEAFF. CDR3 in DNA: TGCAGCGTTGTTGGCCAGGGGCCTCCCCTGACTGAAGCTTTCTTT.

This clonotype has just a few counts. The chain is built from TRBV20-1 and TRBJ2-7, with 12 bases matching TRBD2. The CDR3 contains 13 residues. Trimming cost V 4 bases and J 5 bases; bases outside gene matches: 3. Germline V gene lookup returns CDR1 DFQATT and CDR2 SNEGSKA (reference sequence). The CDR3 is CSATTSGGHEQYF. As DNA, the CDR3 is TGCAGTGCTACGACTAGCGGGGGACACGAGCAGTACTTC.

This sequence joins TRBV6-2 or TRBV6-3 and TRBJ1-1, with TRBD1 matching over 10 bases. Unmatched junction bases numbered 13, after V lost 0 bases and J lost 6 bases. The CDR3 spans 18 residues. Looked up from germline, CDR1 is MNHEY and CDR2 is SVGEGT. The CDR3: CASSYSRRDRGPGAEAFF. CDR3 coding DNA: TGTGCCAGCAGTTACTCACGCCGGGACAGGGGACCTGGAGCTGAAGCTTTCTTT.

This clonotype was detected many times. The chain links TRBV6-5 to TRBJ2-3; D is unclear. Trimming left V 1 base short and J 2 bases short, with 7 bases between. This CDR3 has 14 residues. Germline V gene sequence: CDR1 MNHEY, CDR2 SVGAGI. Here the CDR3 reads CASSYLASTDTQYF. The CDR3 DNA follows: TGTGCCAGCAGTTACTTGGCATCCACAGATACGCAGTATTTT.

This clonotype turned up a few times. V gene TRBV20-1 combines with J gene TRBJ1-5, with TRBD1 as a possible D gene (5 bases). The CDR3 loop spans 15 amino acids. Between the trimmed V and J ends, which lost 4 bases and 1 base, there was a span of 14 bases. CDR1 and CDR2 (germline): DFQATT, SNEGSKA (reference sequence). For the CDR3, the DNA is TGCAGTGCTAACGGAAGAAGGGGCAGCAATCAGCCCCAGCATTTT. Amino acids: CSANGRRGSNQPQHF.

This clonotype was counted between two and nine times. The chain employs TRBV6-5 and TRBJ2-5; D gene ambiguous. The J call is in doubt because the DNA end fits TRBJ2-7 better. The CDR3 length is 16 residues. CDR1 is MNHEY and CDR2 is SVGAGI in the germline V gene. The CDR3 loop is CASSYSGPAGSYEQYF. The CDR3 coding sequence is TGTGCCAGCAGTTACTCAGGGCCGGCCGGCTCCTACGAGCAGTACTTC.

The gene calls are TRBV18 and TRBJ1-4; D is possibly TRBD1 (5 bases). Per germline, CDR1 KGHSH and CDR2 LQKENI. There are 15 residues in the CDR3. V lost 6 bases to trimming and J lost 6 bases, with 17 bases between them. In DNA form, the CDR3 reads TGTGCCAGCTCTAATAACCCAGGGACGGATGAAAAACTGTTTTTT. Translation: CASSNNPGTDEKLFF. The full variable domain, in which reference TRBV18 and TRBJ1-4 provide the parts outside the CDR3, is NAGVMQNPRHLVRRRGQEARLRCSPMKGHSHVYWYRQLPEEGLKFMVYLQKENIIDESGMPKERFSAEFPKEGPSILRIQQVVRGDSAAYFCASSNNPGTDEKLFFGSGTQLSVL.

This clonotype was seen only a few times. The CDR3 region has the DNA TGTGCCAGCAGTGAAGCCGAGGGGGGGCCCTACGAGCAGTACTTC. It specifies CASSEAEGGPYEQYF. This chain joins TRBV2 and TRBJ2-7; TRBD2 is a possible D gene (7 bases). Between the trimmed V and J ends, which lost 0 bases and 2 bases, there was a span of 11 bases. The CDR3 sequence is 15 residues long. Germline loops: CDR1 SNHLY, CDR2 FYNNEI.